The rows below give T cell receptor beta chains drawn from one sample of a study of blood T cells in healthy people across ages. A single record per CDR3 protein comes from TCRdb applying MiXCR to the 5' RACE reads. The sample consists of 850,000 to 1,000,000 distinct CDR3 sequences, roughly 52% of them appearing once. The sequencing input was blood. The receptor source for this set is a man under 40 in good health. Each CDR3 is given with its conserved first and last residue. D genes are given only for firm matches. Size tells how often a clone was seen (once, few, many) or the class of an expanded clone, and some rows leave it out.

v_gene: TRBV20-1; len: 12; abundance: NA; d_gene: NA; j_gene: TRBJ1-5; CDR3aa: CSEPKGNQPQHF; CDR3nt: TGCAGTGAGCCAAAGGGAAATCAGCCCCAGCATTTT
v_gene: TRBV4-1; len: 14; abundance: NA; d_gene: NA; j_gene: TRBJ2-7; CDR3aa: CASSQGRGEYEQYF; CDR3nt: TGCGCCAGCAGCCAAGGTAGGGGGGAATACGAGCAGTACTTC
v_gene: TRBV7-9; len: 13; abundance: NA; d_gene: NA; j_gene: TRBJ1-2; CDR3aa: CASSLLGAYGYTF; CDR3nt: TGTGCCAGCAGCTTACTAGGGGCCTATGGCTACACCTTC
v_gene: TRBV20-1; len: 13; abundance: few; d_gene: NA; j_gene: TRBJ1-2; CDR3aa: CSAGDDPFYGYTF; CDR3nt: TGCAGTGCTGGGGACGACCCTTTCTATGGCTACACCTTC
v_gene: TRBV13; len: 14; abundance: NA; d_gene: TRBD1; j_gene: TRBJ1-4; CDR3aa: CASSADRDYEKLFF; CDR3nt: TGTGCCAGCAGCGCGGACAGGGATTATGAAAAACTGTTTTTT
v_gene: TRBV5-6; len: 14; abundance: few; d_gene: NA; j_gene: TRBJ1-2; CDR3aa: CASSLRGGNYGYTF; CDR3nt: TGTGCCAGCAGCTTGAGGGGGGGAAACTATGGCTACACCTTC
v_gene: TRBV7-2; len: 16; abundance: NA; d_gene: TRBD2; j_gene: TRBJ2-2; CDR3aa: CASSNSGGVNTGELFF; CDR3nt: TGTGCCAGCAGCAATAGCGGGGGAGTGAACACCGGGGAGCTGTTTTTT
v_gene: TRBV6-4; len: 15; abundance: NA; d_gene: TRBD1; j_gene: TRBJ2-3; CDR3aa: CASSDAGQGTDTQYF; CDR3nt: TGTGCCAGCAGTGACGCGGGACAGGGCACAGATACGCAGTATTTT
v_gene: TRBV20-1; len: 14; abundance: NA; d_gene: NA; j_gene: TRBJ2-3; CDR3aa: CSARMDLTPYTQYF; CDR3nt: TGCAGTGCCCGGATGGACCTGACCCCCTATACGCAGTATTTT
v_gene: TRBV5-1; len: 17; abundance: NA; d_gene: NA; j_gene: TRBJ2-3; CDR3aa: CASSSGDRRTSTDTQYF; CDR3nt: TGCGCCAGCAGCTCGGGGGACCGGCGGACTAGCACAGATACGCAGTATTTT
v_gene: TRBV20-1; len: 16; abundance: NA; d_gene: TRBD2; j_gene: TRBJ2-7; CDR3aa: CSARPPTSGGAREQYF; CDR3nt: TGCAGTGCTAGACCTCCTACTAGCGGGGGGGCGAGGGAGCAGTACTTC
v_gene: TRBV4-3; len: 16; abundance: many; d_gene: NA; j_gene: TRBJ2-1; CDR3aa: CASSPTGGGQYNEQFF; CDR3nt: TGCGCCAGCAGCCCTACAGGGGGAGGGCAGTACAATGAGCAGTTCTTC
v_gene: TRBV4-1; len: 15; abundance: NA; d_gene: NA; j_gene: TRBJ2-1; CDR3aa: CASSRGLQWADEQFF; CDR3nt: TGCGCCAGCAGCCGAGGACTACAATGGGCGGATGAGCAGTTCTTC
v_gene: TRBV28; len: 13; abundance: NA; d_gene: NA; j_gene: TRBJ2-2; CDR3aa: CASSSPHTGELFF; CDR3nt: TGTGCCAGCAGTTCCCCCCACACCGGGGAGCTGTTTTTT
v_gene: TRBV6-1; len: 15; abundance: NA; d_gene: TRBD2; j_gene: TRBJ2-7; CDR3aa: CASTTGTSGSYEQYF; CDR3nt: TGTGCCAGCACCACCGGGACTAGCGGCTCCTACGAGCAGTACTTC
v_gene: TRBV27; len: 14; abundance: NA; d_gene: TRBD1; j_gene: TRBJ1-4; CDR3aa: CASSSQGARERLFF; CDR3nt: TGTGCCAGCAGTTCACAGGGGGCAAGGGAAAGACTGTTTTTT
v_gene: TRBV28; len: 16; abundance: NA; d_gene: TRBD2; j_gene: TRBJ2-1; CDR3aa: CASSPPLAGGRNEQFF; CDR3nt: TGTGCCAGCAGTCCACCACTAGCGGGGGGGCGGAATGAGCAGTTCTTC
v_gene: TRBV27; len: 14; abundance: NA; d_gene: TRBD1; j_gene: TRBJ2-4; CDR3aa: CASSSTGVKNIQYF; CDR3nt: TGTGCCAGCAGTTCGACAGGGGTCAAAAACATTCAGTACTTC
v_gene: TRBV20-1; len: 15; abundance: NA; d_gene: TRBD2; j_gene: TRBJ2-5; CDR3aa: CSARDELAGVETQYF; CDR3nt: TGCAGTGCTAGAGATGAGCTAGCGGGGGTGGAGACCCAGTACTTC
v_gene: TRBV12-3/TRBV12-4; len: 15; abundance: NA; d_gene: NA; j_gene: TRBJ1-2; CDR3aa: CVSSPRTGGRDGYTF; CDR3nt: TGTGTCAGCAGCCCCCGAACGGGGGGGCGGGATGGCTACACCTTC
v_gene: TRBV20-1; len: 14; abundance: few; d_gene: TRBD1; j_gene: TRBJ1-2; CDR3aa: CSARDQGQGIGYTF; CDR3nt: TGCAGTGCTAGAGATCAGGGACAGGGGATTGGCTACACCTTC
v_gene: TRBV5-1; len: 17; abundance: NA; d_gene: NA; j_gene: TRBJ1-1; CDR3aa: CASSSGRGAVTNTEAFF; CDR3nt: TGCGCCAGCAGCTCAGGGCGAGGGGCTGTAACCAACACTGAAGCTTTCTTT
v_gene: TRBV2; len: 14; abundance: NA; d_gene: NA; j_gene: TRBJ2-5; CDR3aa: CASNSGHFQETQYF; CDR3nt: TGTGCCAGCAATAGCGGACACTTCCAAGAGACCCAGTACTTC
v_gene: TRBV4-3; len: 17; abundance: NA; d_gene: NA; j_gene: TRBJ2-4; CDR3aa: CASSQDYRGLAKNIQYF; CDR3nt: TGCGCCAGCAGCCAAGATTATCGGGGGCTAGCCAAAAACATTCAGTACTTC
v_gene: TRBV2; len: 13; abundance: NA; d_gene: TRBD1; j_gene: TRBJ1-4; CDR3aa: CASLRQGVEKLFF; CDR3nt: TGTGCCAGCCTCAGACAGGGAGTGGAAAAACTGTTTTTT
v_gene: TRBV20-1; len: 18; abundance: NA; d_gene: NA; j_gene: TRBJ1-5; CDR3aa: CSATLLTTGAYSNQPQHF; CDR3nt: TGCAGTGCTACCCTCCTGACGACAGGCGCCTATAGCAATCAGCCCCAGCATTTT
v_gene: TRBV27; len: 18; abundance: NA; d_gene: TRBD2; j_gene: TRBJ2-1; CDR3aa: CASSSHWAGGGSYNEQFF; CDR3nt: TGTGCCAGCAGTTCACACTGGGCGGGGGGCGGGTCCTACAATGAGCAGTTCTTC
v_gene: TRBV25-1; len: 15; abundance: few; d_gene: NA; j_gene: TRBJ2-7; CDR3aa: CASSDGLASSYEQYF; CDR3nt: TGTGCCAGCAGTGATGGGCTAGCGAGCTCCTACGAGCAGTACTTC
v_gene: TRBV5-5; len: 13; abundance: once; d_gene: NA; j_gene: TRBJ1-1; CDR3aa: CASRRNQGPEAFF; CDR3nt: TGTGCCAGCAGAAGGAACCAGGGACCTGAAGCTTTCTTT